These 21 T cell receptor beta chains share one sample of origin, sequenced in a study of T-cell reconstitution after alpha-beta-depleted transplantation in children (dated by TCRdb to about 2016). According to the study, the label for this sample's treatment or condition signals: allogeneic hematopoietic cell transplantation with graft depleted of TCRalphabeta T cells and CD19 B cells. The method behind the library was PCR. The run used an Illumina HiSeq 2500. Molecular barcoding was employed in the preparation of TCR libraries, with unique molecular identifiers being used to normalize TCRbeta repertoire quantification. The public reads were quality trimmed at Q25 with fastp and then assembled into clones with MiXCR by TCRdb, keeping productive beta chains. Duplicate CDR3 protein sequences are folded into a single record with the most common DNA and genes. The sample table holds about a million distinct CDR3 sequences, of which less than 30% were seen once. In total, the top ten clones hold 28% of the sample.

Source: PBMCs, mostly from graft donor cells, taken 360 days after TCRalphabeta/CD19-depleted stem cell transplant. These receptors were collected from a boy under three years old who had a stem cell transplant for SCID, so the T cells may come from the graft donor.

CDR3 amino acids: CASTPGQSFRGSYEQYF. The DNA for the CDR3 is TGTGCCAGCACCCCAGGCCAATCTTTTAGGGGTTCCTACGAGCAGTACTTC. The rearrangement joins TRBV7-8 to TRBJ2-7, with D possibly being TRBD1 (5 bases). The length of the CDR3 is 17 residues. Trimming shortened V by 7 bases and J by 1 base, and 23 bases separated the two germline ends. Germline loops: CDR1 SGHVS, CDR2 FQNEAQ.

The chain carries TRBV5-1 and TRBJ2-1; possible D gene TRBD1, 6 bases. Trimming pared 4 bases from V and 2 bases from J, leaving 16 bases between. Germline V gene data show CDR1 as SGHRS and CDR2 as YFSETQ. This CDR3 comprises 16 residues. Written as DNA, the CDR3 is TGCGCCAGCAGCCCGGATGGCAGGGGTGCCTACAATGAGCAGTTCTTC. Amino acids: CASSPDGRGAYNEQFF.

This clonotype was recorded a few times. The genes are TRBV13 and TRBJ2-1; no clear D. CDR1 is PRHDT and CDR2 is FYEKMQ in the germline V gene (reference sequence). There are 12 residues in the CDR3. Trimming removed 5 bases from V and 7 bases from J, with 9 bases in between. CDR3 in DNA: TGTGCCAGCAGCCTAAAGAGGAATGAGCAGTTCTTC. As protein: CASSLKRNEQFF.

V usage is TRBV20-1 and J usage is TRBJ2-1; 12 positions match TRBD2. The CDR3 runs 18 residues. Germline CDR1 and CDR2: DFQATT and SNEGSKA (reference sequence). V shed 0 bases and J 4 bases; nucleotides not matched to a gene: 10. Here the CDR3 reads CSARDELAGGLKYNEQFF. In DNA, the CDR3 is TGCAGTGCTAGAGACGAACTAGCGGGGGGTCTGAAGTACAATGAGCAGTTCTTC.

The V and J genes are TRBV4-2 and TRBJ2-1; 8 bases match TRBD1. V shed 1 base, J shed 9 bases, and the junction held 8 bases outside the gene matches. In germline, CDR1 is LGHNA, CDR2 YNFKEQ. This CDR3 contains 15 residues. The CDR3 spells CASSQVQGARIEQFF. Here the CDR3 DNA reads TGTGCCAGCAGCCAAGTTCAGGGGGCGCGGATTGAGCAGTTCTTC.

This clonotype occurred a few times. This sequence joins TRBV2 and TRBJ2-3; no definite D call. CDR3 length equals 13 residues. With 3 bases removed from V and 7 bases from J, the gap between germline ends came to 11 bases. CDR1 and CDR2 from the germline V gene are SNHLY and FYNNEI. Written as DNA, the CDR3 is TGTGCCAGCAGTGATACCGCTGCGCATACGCAGTATTTT. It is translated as CASSDTAAHTQYF.

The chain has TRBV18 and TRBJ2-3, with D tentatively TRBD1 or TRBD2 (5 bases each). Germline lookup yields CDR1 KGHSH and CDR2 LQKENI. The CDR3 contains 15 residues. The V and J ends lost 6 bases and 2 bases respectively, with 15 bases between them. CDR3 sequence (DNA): TGTGCCAGCTCTTCGGGGCGACTTCTCACAGATACGCAGTATTTT. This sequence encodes CASSSGRLLTDTQYF.

CDR3 in DNA: TGCAGTGCTAGAGTGGGGTTTGGGCAGCCCCAGCATTTT. It specifies CSARVGFGQPQHF. The chain recombines TRBV20-1 with TRBJ1-5; no definite D call. Germline V lookup: CDR1 DFQATT, CDR2 SNEGSKA (reference sequence). V was trimmed by 1 base and J by 7 bases, leaving 11 bases between them. The CDR3 length is 13 residues.

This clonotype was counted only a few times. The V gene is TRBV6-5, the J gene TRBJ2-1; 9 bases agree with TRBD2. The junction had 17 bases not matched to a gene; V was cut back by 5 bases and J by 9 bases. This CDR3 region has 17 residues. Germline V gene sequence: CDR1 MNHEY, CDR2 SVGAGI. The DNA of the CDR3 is TGTGCCAGCAGTAACCACTTTAGGCGGGGGGGCTATGGTGAGCAGTTCTTC. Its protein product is CASSNHFRRGGYGEQFF.

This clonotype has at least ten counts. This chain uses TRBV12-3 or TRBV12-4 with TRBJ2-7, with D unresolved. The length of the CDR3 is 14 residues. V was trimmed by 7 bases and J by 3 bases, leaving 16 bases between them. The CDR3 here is CASTPGSLVYEQYF. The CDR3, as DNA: TGTGCCAGCACCCCAGGTAGTTTGGTCTACGAGCAGTACTTC.

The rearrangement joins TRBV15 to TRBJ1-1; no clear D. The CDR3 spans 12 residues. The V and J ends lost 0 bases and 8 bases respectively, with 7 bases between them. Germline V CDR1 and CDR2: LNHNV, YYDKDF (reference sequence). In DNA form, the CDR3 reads TGTGCCACCAGCAGAGATTTCGGGGAAGCTTTCTTT. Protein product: CATSRDFGEAFF.

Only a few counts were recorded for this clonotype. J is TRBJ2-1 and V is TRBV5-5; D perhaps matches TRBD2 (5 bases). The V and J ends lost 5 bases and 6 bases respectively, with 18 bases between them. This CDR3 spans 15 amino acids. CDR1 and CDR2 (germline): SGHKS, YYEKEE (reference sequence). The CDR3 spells CASRERWLAANEQFF. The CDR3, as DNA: TGTGCCAGCAGGGAGAGGTGGCTAGCCGCCAATGAGCAGTTCTTC.

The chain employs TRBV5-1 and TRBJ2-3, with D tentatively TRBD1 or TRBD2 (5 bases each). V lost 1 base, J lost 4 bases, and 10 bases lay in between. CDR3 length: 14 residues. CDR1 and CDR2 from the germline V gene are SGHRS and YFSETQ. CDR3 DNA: TGCGCCAGCAGCTTGTTGAGGGACCCAGATACGCAGTATTTT. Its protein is CASSLLRDPDTQYF.

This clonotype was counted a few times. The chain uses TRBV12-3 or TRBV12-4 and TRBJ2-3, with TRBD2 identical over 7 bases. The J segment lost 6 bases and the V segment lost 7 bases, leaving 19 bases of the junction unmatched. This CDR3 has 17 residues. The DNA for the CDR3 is TGTGCCAGCAATTTCTTCGGCGGGGGACCCAAGGGGGATACGCAGTATTTT. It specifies CASNFFGGGPKGDTQYF.

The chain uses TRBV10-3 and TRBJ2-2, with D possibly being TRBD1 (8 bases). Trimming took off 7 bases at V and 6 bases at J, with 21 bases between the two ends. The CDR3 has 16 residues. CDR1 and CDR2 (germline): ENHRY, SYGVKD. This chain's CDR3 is CAITSERTGRAGELFF. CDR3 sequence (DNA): TGTGCCATCACCTCGGAAAGGACAGGGAGGGCCGGGGAGCTGTTTTTT.

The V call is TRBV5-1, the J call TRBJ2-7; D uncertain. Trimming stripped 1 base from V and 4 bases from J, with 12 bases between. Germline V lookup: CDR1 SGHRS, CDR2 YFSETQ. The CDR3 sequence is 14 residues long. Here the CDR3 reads CASSLIPAIYEQYF. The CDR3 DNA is TGCGCCAGCAGCTTGATCCCCGCCATTTACGAGCAGTACTTC.

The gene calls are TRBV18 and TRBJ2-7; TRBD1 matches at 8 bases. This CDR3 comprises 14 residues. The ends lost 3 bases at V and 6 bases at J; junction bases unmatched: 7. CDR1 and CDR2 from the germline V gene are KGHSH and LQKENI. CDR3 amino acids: CASSPIRTGIEQYF. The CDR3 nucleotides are TGTGCCAGCTCACCTATTAGGACAGGGATCGAGCAGTACTTC.

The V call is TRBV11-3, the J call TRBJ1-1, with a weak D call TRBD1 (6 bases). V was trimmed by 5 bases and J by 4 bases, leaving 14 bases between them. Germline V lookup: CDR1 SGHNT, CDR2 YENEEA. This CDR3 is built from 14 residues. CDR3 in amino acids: CASSRGGPGTEAFF. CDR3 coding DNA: TGTGCCAGCAGCAGGGGGGGGCCGGGCACTGAAGCTTTCTTT.

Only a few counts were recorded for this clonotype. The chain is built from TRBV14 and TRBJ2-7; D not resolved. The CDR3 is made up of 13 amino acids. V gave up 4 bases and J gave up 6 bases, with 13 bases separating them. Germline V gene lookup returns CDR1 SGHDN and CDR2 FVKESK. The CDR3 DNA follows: TGTGCCAGCAGCCCTTTTGAAAGAGGCGAGCAGTACTTC. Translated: CASSPFERGEQYF. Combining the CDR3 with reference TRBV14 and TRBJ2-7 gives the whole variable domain EAGVTQFPSHSVIEKGQTVTLRCDPISGHDNLYWYRRVMGKEIKFLLHFVKESKQDESGMPNNRFLAERTGGTYSTLKVQPAELEDSGVYFCASSPFERGEQYFGPGTRLTVT.

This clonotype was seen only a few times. DNA of the CDR3: TGTGCCAGCAGTCGCGGGACGGACGTTATTAGCACAGATACGCAGTATTTT. This translates into CASSRGTDVISTDTQYF. The genes are TRBV25-1 and TRBJ2-3; maybe TRBD2 (6 bases). Trimming left V 5 bases short and J 0 bases short, with 18 bases between. The CDR3 totals 17 residues. Germline CDR1 reads MGHDK; CDR2 reads SYGVNS. The entire variable domain, with the rest obtained from reference TRBV25-1 and TRBJ2-3, is as follows: EADIYQTPRYLVIGTGKKITLECSQTMGHDKMYWYQQDPGMELHLIHYSYGVNSTEKGDLSSESTVSRIRTEHFPLTLESARPSHTSQYLCASSRGTDVISTDTQYFGPGTRLTVL.

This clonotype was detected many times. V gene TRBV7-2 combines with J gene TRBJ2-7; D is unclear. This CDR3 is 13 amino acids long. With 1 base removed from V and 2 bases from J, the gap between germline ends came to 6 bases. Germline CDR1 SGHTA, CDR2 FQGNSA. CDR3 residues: CASSLENPYEQYF. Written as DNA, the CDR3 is TGTGCCAGCAGCTTAGAGAACCCCTACGAGCAGTACTTC.